This entry features one T cell receptor beta chain sequence. This entry is derived from a study of blood T cell repertoires in COVID-19. Clones were read by immunoSEQ multiplex PCR, and TCRdb kept only the in-frame ones, dropping some. The data hold 410,000 or so clones, with approximately 90% observed a single time. This CDR3 is 17 amino acids long. The V gene end was trimmed by 0 bases and the J gene end by 0 bases; junction bases not matched to a gene: 2. Germline values: CDR1 SGHRS, CDR2 YFSETQ. This chain joins TRBV5-1 and TRBJ2-2; 10 nucleotides align to TRBD1. This clonotype was sampled from a woman in her thirties or forties with COVID-19, enrolled during active disease. The sequenced sample consisted of peripheral blood. The CDR3 region is CASSLGTGGTNTGELFF. Written as DNA, the CDR3 is TGCGCCAGCAGCTTGGGGACAGGGGGTACGAACACCGGGGAGCTGTTTTTT.